This TCR beta chain comes out of a study of blood T cells in healthy people across ages. V dropped 4 bases and J dropped 6 bases, with 13 bases sitting between them. The CDR3 length is 13 residues. Germline V gene sequence: CDR1 MDHEN, CDR2 SYDVKM. With a J-beta primer mix and a sample-barcoded 5' primer, a second PCR ran 7 to 11 cycles. MiXCR was run by TCRdb on the 5' RACE reads, yielding one entry per CDR3 protein. The sample carries 1.5 million to 2 million distinct CDR3 sequences, roughly 27% recorded once. This clonotype occurred a few times. Sequencing was carried out using blood. This TCR derives from a woman aged 30 to 39 in good health. This chain uses TRBV28 with TRBJ2-7; D is perhaps TRBD1 (5 bases). This CDR3 reads CASSWGGTCEQYF. CDR3 coding DNA: TGTGCCAGCAGTTGGGGCGGAACCTGCGAGCAGTACTTC.